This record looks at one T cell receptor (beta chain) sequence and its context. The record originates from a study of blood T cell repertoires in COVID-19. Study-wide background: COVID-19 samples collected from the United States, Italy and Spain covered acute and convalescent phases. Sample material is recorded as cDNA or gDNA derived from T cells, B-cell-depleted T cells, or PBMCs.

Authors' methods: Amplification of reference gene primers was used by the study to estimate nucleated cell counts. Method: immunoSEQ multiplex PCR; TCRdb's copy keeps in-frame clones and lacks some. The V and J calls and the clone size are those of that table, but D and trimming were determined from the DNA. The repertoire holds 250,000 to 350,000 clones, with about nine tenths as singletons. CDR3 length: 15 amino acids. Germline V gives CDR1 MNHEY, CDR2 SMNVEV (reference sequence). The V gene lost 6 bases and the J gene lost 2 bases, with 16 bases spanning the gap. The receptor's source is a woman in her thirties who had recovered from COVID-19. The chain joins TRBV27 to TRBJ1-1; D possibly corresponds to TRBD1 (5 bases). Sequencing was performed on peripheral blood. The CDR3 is CASRRRRDENTEAFF. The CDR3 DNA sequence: TGTGCCAGCAGGAGGAGGAGGGACGAAAACACTGAAGCTTTCTTT.